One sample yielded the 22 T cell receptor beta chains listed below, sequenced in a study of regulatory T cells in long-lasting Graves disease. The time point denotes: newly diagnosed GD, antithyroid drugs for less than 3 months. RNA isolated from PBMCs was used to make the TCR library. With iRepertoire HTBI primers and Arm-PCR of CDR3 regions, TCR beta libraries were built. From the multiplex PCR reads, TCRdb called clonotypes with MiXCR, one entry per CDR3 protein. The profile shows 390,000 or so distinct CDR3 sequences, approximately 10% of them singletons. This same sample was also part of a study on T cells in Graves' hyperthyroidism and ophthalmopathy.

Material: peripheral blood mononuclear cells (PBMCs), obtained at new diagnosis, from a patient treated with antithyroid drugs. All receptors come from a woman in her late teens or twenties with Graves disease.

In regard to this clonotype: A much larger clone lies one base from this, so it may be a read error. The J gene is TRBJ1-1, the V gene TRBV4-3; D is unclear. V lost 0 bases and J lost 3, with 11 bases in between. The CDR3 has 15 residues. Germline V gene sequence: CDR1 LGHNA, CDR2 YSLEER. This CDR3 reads CASSQDTGSDTEAFF. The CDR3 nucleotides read TGCGCCAGCAGCCAAGACACGGGGTCTGACACTGAAGCTTTCTTT.

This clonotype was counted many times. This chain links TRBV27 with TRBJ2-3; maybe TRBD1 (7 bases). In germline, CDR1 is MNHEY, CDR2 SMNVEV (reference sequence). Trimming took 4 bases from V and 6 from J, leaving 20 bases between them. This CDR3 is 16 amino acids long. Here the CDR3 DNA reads TGTGCCAGCAGTTCCGGGACAGTTGCGGGGTTTGATACGCAGTATTTT. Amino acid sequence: CASSSGTVAGFDTQYF.

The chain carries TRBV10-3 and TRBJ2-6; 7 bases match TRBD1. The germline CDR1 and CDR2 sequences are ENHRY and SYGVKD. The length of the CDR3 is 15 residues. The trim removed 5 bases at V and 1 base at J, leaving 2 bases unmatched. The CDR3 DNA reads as TGTGCCATCAGTTTACAGGGGTCTGGGGCCAACGTCCTGACTTTC. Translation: CAISLQGSGANVLTF.

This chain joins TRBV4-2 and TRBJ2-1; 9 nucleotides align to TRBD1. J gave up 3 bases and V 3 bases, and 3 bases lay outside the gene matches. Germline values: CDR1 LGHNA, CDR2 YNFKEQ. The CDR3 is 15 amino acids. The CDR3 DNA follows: TGTGCCAGCAGCCATCGGGACAGGGACTACAATGAGCAGTTCTTC. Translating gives CASSHRDRDYNEQFF.

As DNA, the CDR3 is TGTGCCAGCAGCCCCCCAGGGAGGCAGAACGAGCAGTACTTC. Translating gives CASSPPGRQNEQYF. This sequence joins TRBV7-9 and TRBJ2-7; D possibly corresponds to TRBD2 (6 bases). The germline V gene encodes CDR1 SEHNR and CDR2 FQNEAQ (reference sequence). The length of the CDR3 is 14 residues. V was trimmed by 5 bases and J by 5 bases, leaving 16 bases between them. Drawing the rest from reference TRBV7-9 and TRBJ2-7, the complete variable domain is DTGVSQNPRHKITKRGQNVTFRCDPISEHNRLYWYRQTLGQGPEFLTYFQNEAQLEKSRLLSDRFSAERPKGSFSTLEIQRTEQGDSAMYLCASSPPGRQNEQYFGPGTRLTVT.

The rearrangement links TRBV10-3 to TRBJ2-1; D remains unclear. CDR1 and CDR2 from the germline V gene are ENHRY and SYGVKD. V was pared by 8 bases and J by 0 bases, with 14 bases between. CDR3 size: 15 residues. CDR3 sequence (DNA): TGTGCCATCCGCGACTTGAAAAGCTCCTACAATGAGCAGTTCTTC. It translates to CAIRDLKSSYNEQFF.

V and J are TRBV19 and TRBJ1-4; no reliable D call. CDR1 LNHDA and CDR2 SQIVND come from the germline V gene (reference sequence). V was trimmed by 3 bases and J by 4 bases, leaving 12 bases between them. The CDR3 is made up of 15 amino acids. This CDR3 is CASSIVGGVNEKLFF. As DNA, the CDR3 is TGTGCCAGTAGTATCGTAGGCGGGGTTAATGAAAAACTGTTTTTT.

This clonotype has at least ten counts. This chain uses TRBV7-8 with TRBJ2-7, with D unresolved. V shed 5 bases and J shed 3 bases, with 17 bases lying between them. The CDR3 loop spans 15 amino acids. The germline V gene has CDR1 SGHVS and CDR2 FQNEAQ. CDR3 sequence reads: CASSPPGPMNYEQYF. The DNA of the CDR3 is TGTGCCAGCAGCCCTCCCGGGCCAATGAACTACGAGCAGTACTTC.

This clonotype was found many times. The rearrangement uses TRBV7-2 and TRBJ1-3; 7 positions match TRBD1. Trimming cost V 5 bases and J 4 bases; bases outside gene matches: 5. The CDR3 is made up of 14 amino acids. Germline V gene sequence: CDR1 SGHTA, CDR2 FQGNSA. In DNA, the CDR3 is TGTGCCAGCAGCCCATCGACAGGGGGAAACACCATATATTTT. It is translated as CASSPSTGGNTIYF.

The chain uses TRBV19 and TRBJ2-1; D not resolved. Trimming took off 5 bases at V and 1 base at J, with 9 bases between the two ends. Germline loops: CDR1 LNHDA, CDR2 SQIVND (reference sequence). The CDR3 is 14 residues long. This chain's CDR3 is CASSGYRSYNEQFF. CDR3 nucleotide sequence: TGTGCCAGTAGTGGGTATCGATCCTACAATGAGCAGTTCTTC.

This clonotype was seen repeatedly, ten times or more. The CDR3 DNA is TGCAGTGCTAGTGGCGGGGGCAACTATGGCTACACCTTC. It translates to CSASGGGNYGYTF. The chain employs TRBV20-1 and TRBJ1-2; the D gene is possibly TRBD1 (6 bases). The CDR3 extends over 13 amino acids. Germline loops: CDR1 DFQATT, CDR2 SNEGSKA (reference sequence). Between the trimmed V and J ends, which lost 3 bases and 2 bases, there was a span of 10 bases.

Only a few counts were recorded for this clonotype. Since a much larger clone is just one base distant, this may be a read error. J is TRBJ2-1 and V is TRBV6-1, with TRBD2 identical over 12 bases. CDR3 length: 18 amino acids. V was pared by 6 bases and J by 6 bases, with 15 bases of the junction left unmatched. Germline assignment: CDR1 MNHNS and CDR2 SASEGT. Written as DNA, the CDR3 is TGTGCCAGCAGCCCCGAGACTAGCGGGAGTTTTTGGGTCAATGAGCAGTTCTTC. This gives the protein CASSPETSGSFWVNEQFF.

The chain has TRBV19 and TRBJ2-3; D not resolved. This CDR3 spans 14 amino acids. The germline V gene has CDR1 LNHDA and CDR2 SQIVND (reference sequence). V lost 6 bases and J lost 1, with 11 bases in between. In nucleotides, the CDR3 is TGTGCCAGTAGCCTCGGATGGCGCACAGATACGCAGTATTTT. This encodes CASSLGWRTDTQYF.

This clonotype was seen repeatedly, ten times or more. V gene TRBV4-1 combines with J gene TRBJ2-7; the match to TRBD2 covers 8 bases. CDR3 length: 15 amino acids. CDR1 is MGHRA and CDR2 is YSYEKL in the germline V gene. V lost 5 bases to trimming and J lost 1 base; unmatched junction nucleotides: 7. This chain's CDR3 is CASSTPGTRSYEQYF. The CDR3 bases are TGCGCCAGCAGCACCCCCGGGACTAGGTCCTACGAGCAGTACTTC.

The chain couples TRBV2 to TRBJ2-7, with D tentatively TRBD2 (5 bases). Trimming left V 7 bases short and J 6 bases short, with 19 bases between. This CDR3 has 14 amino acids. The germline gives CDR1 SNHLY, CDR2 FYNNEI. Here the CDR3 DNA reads TGTGCCAGCAAAGCGGACCGCCGCGACCTCGAGCAGTACGTC. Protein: CASKADRRDLEQYV.

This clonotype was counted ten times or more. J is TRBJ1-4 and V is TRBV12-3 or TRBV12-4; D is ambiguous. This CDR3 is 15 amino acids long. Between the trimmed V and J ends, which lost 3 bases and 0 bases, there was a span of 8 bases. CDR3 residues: CASSFLGTTNEKLFF. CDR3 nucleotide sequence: TGTGCCAGCAGTTTTTTAGGGACAACTAATGAAAAACTGTTTTTT.

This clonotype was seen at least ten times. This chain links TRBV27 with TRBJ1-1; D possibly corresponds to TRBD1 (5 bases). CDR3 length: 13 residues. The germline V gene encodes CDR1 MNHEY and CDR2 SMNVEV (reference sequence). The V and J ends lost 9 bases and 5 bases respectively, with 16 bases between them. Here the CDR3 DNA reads TGTGCCAGTGGGGGTGCGGGCGTGACTGAAGCTTTCTTT. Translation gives CASGGAGVTEAFF.

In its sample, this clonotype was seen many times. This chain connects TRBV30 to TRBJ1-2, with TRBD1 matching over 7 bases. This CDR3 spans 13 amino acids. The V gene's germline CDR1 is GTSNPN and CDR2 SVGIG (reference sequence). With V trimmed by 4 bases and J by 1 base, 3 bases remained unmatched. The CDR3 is CAWTRDSNYGYTF. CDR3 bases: TGTGCCTGGACCCGGGACAGTAACTATGGCTACACCTTC.

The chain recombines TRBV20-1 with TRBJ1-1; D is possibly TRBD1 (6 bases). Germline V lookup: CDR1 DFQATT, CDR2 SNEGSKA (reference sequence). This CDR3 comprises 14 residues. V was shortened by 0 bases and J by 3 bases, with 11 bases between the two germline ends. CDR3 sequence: CSARDPNRDTEAFF. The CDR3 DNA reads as TGCAGTGCTAGAGACCCCAACAGGGACACTGAAGCTTTCTTT.

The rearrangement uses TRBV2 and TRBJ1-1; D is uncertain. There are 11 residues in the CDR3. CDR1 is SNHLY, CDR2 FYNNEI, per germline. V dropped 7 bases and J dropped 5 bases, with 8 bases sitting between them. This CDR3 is CASTSRTEAFF. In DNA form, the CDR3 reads TGTGCCAGCACGAGTAGGACTGAAGCTTTCTTT.

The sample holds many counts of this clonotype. The CDR3 protein is CSARDYPSAGYGYTF. CDR3 DNA sequence: TGCAGTGCTAGAGACTACCCATCGGCCGGCTATGGCTACACCTTC. The chain couples TRBV20-1 to TRBJ1-2; D unclear. The V end was cut by 0 bases, the J end by 4 bases, with 15 bases between. This CDR3 is built from 15 residues. Per the germline V gene, CDR1 is DFQATT and CDR2 is SNEGSKA (reference sequence).

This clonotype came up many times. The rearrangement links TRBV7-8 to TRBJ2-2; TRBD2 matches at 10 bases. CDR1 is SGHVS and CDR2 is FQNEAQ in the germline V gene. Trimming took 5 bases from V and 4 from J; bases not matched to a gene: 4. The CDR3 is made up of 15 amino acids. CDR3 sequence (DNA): TGTGCCAGCAGCAACCTAGCGGGGGCCACCGGGGAGCTGTTTTTT. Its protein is CASSNLAGATGELFF.